Below, 29 T cell receptor beta chains from the same sample are listed, as sequenced in a study of T cells in Graves' hyperthyroidism and ophthalmopathy. Researchers amplified the TCR beta CDR3 regions from RNA transcripts. A first-round RT-PCR of the TCR CDR3 used the HTBI primer set. TCRdb itself ran the multiplex PCR reads through MiXCR, one entry per CDR3 protein. The sample includes over 650,000 distinct CDR3 sequences, roughly 15% of them seen just once. The sequencing sample was made of blood. The receptors come from a man between 18 and 29 years old with Graves' hyperthyroidism.

The sample holds many counts of this clonotype. This chain connects TRBV5-1 to TRBJ1-2, with 8 bases matching TRBD1. CDR1 is SGHRS and CDR2 is YFSETQ in the germline V gene. With 3 bases clipped from V and 7 bases from J, the junction kept 8 bases outside the gene matches. CDR3 size: 14 residues. The CDR3 protein is CASSSGQERSGYTF. In DNA form, the CDR3 reads TGCGCCAGCAGCTCGGGACAGGAGAGAAGTGGCTACACCTTC. Looking up the rest from reference TRBV5-1 and TRBJ1-2 gives the full variable domain: KAGVTQTPRYLIKTRGQQVTLSCSPISGHRSVSWYQQTPGQGLQFLFEYFSETQRNKGNFPGRFSGRQFSNSRSEMNVSTLELGDSALYLCASSSGQERSGYTFGSGTRLTVV.

This clonotype was seen at least ten times. V is TRBV7-9 and J is TRBJ2-3; D possibly corresponds to TRBD2 (5 bases). The CDR3 spans 16 residues. Germline loops: CDR1 SEHNR, CDR2 FQNEAQ (reference sequence). The V end was cut by 4 bases, the J end by 2 bases, with 16 bases between. The CDR3 loop reads CASSSFFGVPTDTQYF. The CDR3 DNA is TGTGCCAGCAGCTCGTTTTTCGGGGTTCCCACAGATACGCAGTATTTT.

This clonotype was seen at least ten times. CDR3 DNA sequence: TGTGCCAGCAGTTACCCTGAGCGGGAGGGCCAAGAGACCCAGTACTTC. It encodes CASSYPEREGQETQYF. The chain couples TRBV6-5 to TRBJ2-5; 10 bases are shared with TRBD2. Germline loops: CDR1 MNHEY, CDR2 SVGAGI. The CDR3 consists of 16 residues. With 2 bases clipped from V and 1 base from J, the junction kept 4 bases outside the gene matches.

The chain has TRBV11-1 and TRBJ2-1, with D possibly TRBD1 on 5 matching bases. Trimming cost V 2 bases and J 3 bases, with 8 bases left between them. From germline, CDR1 is SGHAT and CDR2 FQDESV (reference sequence). There are 14 residues in the CDR3. CDR3 bases: TGTGCCAGCAGCTTAAGGGGTGACTACAATGAGCAGTTCTTC. Its protein is CASSLRGDYNEQFF.

This clonotype has a handful of counts. An end of the junction does not agree with germline; a read error may underlie this. V is TRBV2 and J is TRBJ1-6, with D perhaps matching TRBD1 (6 bases). Germline V gene lookup returns CDR1 SNHLY and CDR2 FYNNEI. This CDR3 region has 14 residues. CDR3 bases: TGTGCCGGCAGTCCCTGGGGGGCGGACTCACCCCTCCACTTT. Its translation is CAGSPWGADSPLHF.

This clonotype was seen only a few times. This chain uses TRBV13 with TRBJ2-2, with a possible D match to TRBD2 (6 bases). The V gene lost 2 bases and the J gene lost 7 bases, with 8 bases spanning the gap. The CDR3 spans 13 residues. Germline-derived CDR1 and CDR2 are PRHDT and FYEKMQ (reference sequence). In DNA form, the CDR3 reads TGTGCCAGCAGCTTACGGGGGAGCGGGGAGCTGTTTTTT. Protein product: CASSLRGSGELFF.

This clonotype was observed at least ten times. The chain combines TRBV29-1 with TRBJ2-5; 8 bases match TRBD2. CDR1 and CDR2 from the germline V gene are SQVTM and ANQGSEA. This CDR3 has 13 amino acids. V shed 7 bases and J 5 bases; nucleotides not matched to a gene: 9. CDR3: CSAERERGETQYF. The CDR3 DNA reads as TGCAGCGCCGAGCGGGAGAGGGGGGAGACCCAGTACTTC.

This clonotype was seen repeatedly, ten times or more. The rearrangement joins TRBV2 to TRBJ1-5, with TRBD1 as a possible D gene (5 bases). Germline assignment: CDR1 SNHLY and CDR2 FYNNEI. This CDR3 has 15 residues. V was clipped by 3 bases and J by 0 bases, with 9 bases between them. The CDR3 region is CASSDDSSSNQPQHF. CDR3 nucleotide sequence: TGTGCCAGCAGTGACGACAGTTCTAGCAATCAGCCCCAGCATTTT.

This clonotype came up many times. V and J are TRBV20-1 and TRBJ2-7, with no clear D. The V gene's germline CDR1 is DFQATT and CDR2 SNEGSKA (reference sequence). V lost 0 bases and J lost 3, with 12 bases in between. The CDR3 contains 14 residues. CDR3 in amino acids: CSARDQDRGYEQYF. As DNA, the CDR3 is TGCAGTGCTAGAGATCAGGACCGAGGCTACGAGCAGTACTTC.

This clonotype came up many times. The chain carries TRBV11-2 and TRBJ2-1; 11 nucleotides line up with TRBD2. This CDR3 is 15 amino acids long. The germline V gene encodes CDR1 SGHAT and CDR2 FQNNGV. The junction had 7 bases not matched to a gene; V was cut back by 5 bases and J by 7 bases. The CDR3 nucleotides read TGTGCCAGCAGCCCTCTAGCGGGAGGAACAAATGAGCAGTTCTTC. This encodes CASSPLAGGTNEQFF.

The chain combines TRBV2 with TRBJ1-3; D gene unclear. CDR1 is SNHLY and CDR2 is FYNNEI in the germline V gene. Deletions cut 0 bases from V and 15 bases from J, with 15 bases between. This CDR3 is 13 amino acids long. The CDR3 bases are TGTGCCAGCAGTGAAGCGGAGGTAGCGTTTGAATATTTT. It codes for CASSEAEVAFEYF.

V is TRBV29-1 and J is TRBJ1-1, with a tentative D call TRBD1 (6 bases). The CDR3 is 12 residues long. In germline, CDR1 is SQVTM, CDR2 ANQGSEA. Trimming pared 6 bases from V and 1 base from J, leaving 9 bases between. In nucleotides, the CDR3 is TGCAGCGTGCGGGGGCAGAACACTGAAGCTTTCTTT. Amino acids: CSVRGQNTEAFF.

This clonotype turned up a few times. V gene TRBV29-1 combines with J gene TRBJ2-5, with a weak D call TRBD2 (6 bases). The CDR3 length is 15 residues. Germline V gene data show CDR1 as SQVTM and CDR2 as ANQGSEA. V was clipped by 4 bases and J by 3 bases, with 18 bases between them. DNA for the CDR3: TGCAGCGTTGGTCTTCCGGGAGAAGTAGAAGAGACCCAGTACTTC. It is translated as CSVGLPGEVEETQYF.

This clonotype was observed at least ten times. This sequence joins TRBV27 and TRBJ2-1, with unresolved D. Germline V gene data show CDR1 as MNHEY and CDR2 as SMNVEV (reference sequence). The CDR3 length is 12 residues. The V gene lost 8 bases and the J gene lost 2 bases, with 7 bases spanning the gap. The CDR3 here is CASRSAYNEQFF. The CDR3 region has the DNA TGTGCCAGCCGAAGCGCCTACAATGAGCAGTTCTTC.

This chain links TRBV27 with TRBJ2-3; 8 nucleotides agree with TRBD2. CDR3 length: 13 residues. CDR1 and CDR2 from the germline V gene are MNHEY and SMNVEV (reference sequence). After removal of 8 bases from V and 5 bases from J, the junction contained 6 bases not matched to a gene. CDR3 nucleotides: TGTGCCAGCTCAGCGGGAGCAATAGATACGCAGTATTTT. Protein: CASSAGAIDTQYF.

J is TRBJ1-3 and V is TRBV12-3 or TRBV12-4; maybe TRBD1 (6 bases). V lost 2 bases and J 4 bases, leaving 12 bases between the germline ends. The CDR3 is made up of 15 amino acids. CDR3 DNA: TGTGCCAGCAGTTTAAAGGCGGACAGAGGAAACACCATATATTTT. This encodes CASSLKADRGNTIYF.

This clonotype was seen ten or more times. The J gene is TRBJ2-3, the V gene TRBV12-3 or TRBV12-4; tentatively, D is TRBD2 (5 bases). The CDR3 extends over 16 amino acids. V gave up 3 bases and J gave up 0 bases, with 13 bases separating them. CDR3 in amino acids: CASSLWVALSTDTQYF. DNA for the CDR3: TGTGCCAGCAGTTTGTGGGTAGCGCTTAGCACAGATACGCAGTATTTT.

Many counts were recorded for this clonotype. V is TRBV27 and J is TRBJ2-2; the match to TRBD2 covers 9 bases. With 10 bases clipped from V and 7 bases from J, the junction kept 10 bases outside the gene matches. Germline values: CDR1 MNHEY, CDR2 SMNVEV (reference sequence). The CDR3 loop spans 14 amino acids. CDR3 in DNA: TGTGCCATCGAGATAGCGGGAGCGGGCGGGGAGCTGTTTTTT. It specifies CAIEIAGAGGELFF.

CDR3 bases: TGCAGTGCTAGAGTGGGGAGCGCTGAAAAACTGTTTTTT. It codes for CSARVGSAEKLFF. The chain links TRBV20-1 to TRBJ1-4; D is ambiguous. CDR3 length: 13 amino acids. The V and J ends lost 1 base and 7 bases respectively, with 10 bases between them. Per germline, CDR1 DFQATT and CDR2 SNEGSKA (reference sequence).

This clonotype was counted many times. The chain is built from TRBV28 and TRBJ1-2, with 7 bases aligning to TRBD1. V was clipped by 4 bases and J by 7 bases; unmatched bases: 12. There are 15 residues in the CDR3. CDR1 is MDHEN, CDR2 SYDVKM, per germline. The CDR3 loop reads CASSSTGLPGGGYTF. The CDR3 region has the DNA TGTGCCAGCAGTTCTACGGGACTCCCAGGGGGTGGCTACACCTTC.

The chain combines TRBV19 with TRBJ2-6; the D gene is possibly TRBD1 (6 bases). The germline CDR1 and CDR2 sequences are LNHDA and SQIVND (reference sequence). V lost 10 bases, J lost 1 base, and 20 bases lay in between. CDR3 size: 17 residues. The CDR3 loop is CATKDSSLDSGANVLTF. The DNA of the CDR3 is TGTGCCACCAAGGACAGCTCGCTCGATTCTGGGGCCAACGTCCTGACTTTC.

In its sample, this clonotype was seen many times. This chain connects TRBV28 to TRBJ2-4; 8 positions match TRBD2. Trimming removed 10 bases from V and 7 bases from J; junction bases left unmatched: 12. From germline, CDR1 is MDHEN and CDR2 SYDVKM. CDR3 size: 14 residues. As DNA, the CDR3 is TGTGCCACAGGTCTTACTAGCGGTGAGAACATTCAGTACTTC. Amino acids: CATGLTSGENIQYF.

This clonotype was recorded many times. The chain joins TRBV14 to TRBJ2-7; D is undetermined. The CDR3 has 11 residues. Trimming took off 1 base at V and 7 bases at J, with 5 bases between the two ends. Germline V gene lookup returns CDR1 SGHDN and CDR2 FVKESK. CDR3 nucleotides: TGTGCCAGCAGCCAAGCTAGGGAGCAGTACTTC. Translation: CASSQAREQYF.

This clonotype was observed at least ten times. The rearrangement uses TRBV28 and TRBJ2-1; 9 bases are shared with TRBD2. The V and J ends lost 4 bases and 1 base, in that order; junction bases with no gene match: 5. Germline lookup yields CDR1 MDHEN and CDR2 SYDVKM. The CDR3 runs to 16 residues. CDR3 residues: CASSSLLAGSYNEQFF. The CDR3 DNA reads TGTGCCAGCAGTTCCTTACTAGCGGGTTCCTACAATGAGCAGTTCTTC.

This clonotype has a count of ten or more. The rearrangement joins TRBV6-2 or TRBV6-3 to TRBJ2-7; the match to TRBD2 covers 7 bases. V gave up 2 bases and J gave up 2 bases; unmatched junction bases: 3. Germline lookup yields CDR1 MNHEY and CDR2 SVGEGT. CDR3 length: 14 amino acids. CDR3 DNA sequence: TGTGCCAGCAGTTACAACCGGGAGGCCTACGAGCAGTACTTC. This translates into CASSYNREAYEQYF.

This clonotype has at least ten counts. The chain recombines TRBV7-2 with TRBJ2-1; a weak D match, TRBD2 (5 bases). The CDR3 sequence is 16 residues long. Germline assignment: CDR1 SGHTA and CDR2 FQGNSA. Trimming shortened V by 5 bases and J by 4 bases, and 18 bases separated the two germline ends. The CDR3 bases are TGTGCCAGCAGCCCCCCGGGGTTGCGGTTTTACAATGAGCAGTTCTTC. It encodes CASSPPGLRFYNEQFF.

Note on this clonotype: This may arise from a read error, as a much more abundant clone is one base away. The rearrangement joins TRBV7-9 to TRBJ1-1, with D possibly matching TRBD1 (6 bases). The CDR3 sequence is 15 residues long. CDR1 is SEHNR and CDR2 is FQNEAQ in the germline V gene (reference sequence). V shed 5 bases and J shed 4 bases, with 17 bases lying between them. The CDR3 here is CASSPQGTMSTEAFF. DNA of the CDR3: TGTGCCAGCAGCCCGCAGGGGACTATGAGCACTGAAGCTTTCTTT.

This clonotype appeared many times. The chain is built from TRBV12-3 or TRBV12-4 and TRBJ1-2, with TRBD1 matching 9 bases. The J segment lost 2 bases and the V segment lost 7 bases, leaving 11 bases of the junction unmatched. This CDR3 has 16 residues. CDR3 amino acids: CASTNWAGQGNYGYTF. For the CDR3, the DNA is TGTGCCAGCACCAATTGGGCGGGACAGGGCAACTATGGCTACACCTTC.

Many counts were recorded for this clonotype. This chain uses TRBV12-5 with TRBJ1-4, with TRBD1 matching 7 bases. The CDR3 runs 18 residues. V lost 8 bases, J lost 0 bases, and 15 bases stayed unmatched. Germline-derived CDR1 and CDR2 are LGHNT and FRNRAP. The CDR3: CASPFAPRQGATNEKLFF. CDR3 DNA sequence: TGTGCTAGTCCCTTTGCCCCTCGACAGGGAGCAACTAATGAAAAACTGTTTTTT.